This T cell receptor beta chain was recorded in a study of monozygotic twins with inflammatory bowel disease. Study-level points and caveats: Twin concordance left repertoire similarity unchanged, with limited power a possible explanation for this lack of difference. TCRbeta diversity (inverse Simpson) was lower in IBD patients than in healthy co-twins.

A remark on this clonotype: What it recognizes is unknown.

Skipping T cell sorting, the study isolated total RNA directly from whole blood. With around 15 and 9 cycles respectively, two nested PCRs were carried out on TCRalpha and TCRbeta cDNA. TCRdb reprocessed the 5' RACE reads and reports one entry per CDR3 protein, with no DNA. Its clone listing holds around 450,000 distinct CDR3 sequences. Sequencing was done on a sample of blood. The TCR sequence derives from a human donor with ulcerative colitis or Crohn's disease, or a healthy co-twin of an affected twin (not recorded which).

The CDR3: CASSFPTGELFF. The chain couples TRBV7-3 to TRBJ2-2. The germline V gene has CDR1 SGHTA and CDR2 FQGTGA. The CDR3 is 12 residues long.